This T cell receptor (beta chain) was captured by sequencing in a study of cytotoxic CD8 clonotypes in ibrutinib-treated CLL. Sequencing was performed with immunoSEQ multiplex PCR; in TCRdb, only in-frame clones are kept and a portion is missing. The repertoire has around 200,000 clones, 70% of them found once; the top ten carry 5.5% to 7%. Unmatched junction bases numbered 11, after V lost 6 bases and J lost 3 bases. Germline V lookup: CDR1 MNHNS, CDR2 SASEGT. The CDR3 loop spans 15 amino acids. About 2 micrograms of genomic DNA came from cryopreserved PBMCs for TCR beta libraries. Overall study findings and caveats: Clonality went higher at ibrutinib response and then dropped back toward baseline at progression. Treatment saw public clonotypes, which were uncommon, either contract or stay stable.

Note on this clone: As yet, its antigen is unknown.

The sequence was obtained from a human donor with chronic lymphocytic leukemia. This rearrangement joins TRBV6-1 to TRBJ2-7; 7 bases align to TRBD1. Here the sequenced sample was PBMCs, taken after 12 months of ibrutinib treatment. DNA of the CDR3: TGTGCCAGCAGAGCTCAGGACAGGAACCTCTACGAGCAGTACTTC. Amino acids: CASRAQDRNLYEQYF.